The sequence of this T cell receptor (beta chain) was determined in a study of radiation and T cells in renal cell carcinoma. CDR1 is ENHRY and CDR2 is SYGVKD in the germline V gene. The V and J ends lost 3 bases and 6 bases respectively, with 19 bases between them. The CDR3 spans 16 residues. The protocol was immunoSEQ multiplex PCR, while the TCRdb copy is restricted to in-frame clones and leaves out a portion. Among 45,000 or so clones listed, around 83% were seen once. The sample's time point: baseline pretreatment blood. Sample treatment: 15 Gy SBRT to primary tumor, nephrectomy 4 weeks later. Sequenced material: blood, taken from a patient whose treatment included radiotherapy and nephrectomy. The receptor was derived from a woman aged 70-85 years with renal cell carcinoma. The genes are TRBV10-3 and TRBJ2-3; perhaps TRBD2 as D (7 bases). The CDR3 DNA sequence: TGTGCCATCAGTGACGGAGTACAGGGAGGGACGGATACGCAGTATTTT. Its translation: CAISDGVQGGTDTQYF.